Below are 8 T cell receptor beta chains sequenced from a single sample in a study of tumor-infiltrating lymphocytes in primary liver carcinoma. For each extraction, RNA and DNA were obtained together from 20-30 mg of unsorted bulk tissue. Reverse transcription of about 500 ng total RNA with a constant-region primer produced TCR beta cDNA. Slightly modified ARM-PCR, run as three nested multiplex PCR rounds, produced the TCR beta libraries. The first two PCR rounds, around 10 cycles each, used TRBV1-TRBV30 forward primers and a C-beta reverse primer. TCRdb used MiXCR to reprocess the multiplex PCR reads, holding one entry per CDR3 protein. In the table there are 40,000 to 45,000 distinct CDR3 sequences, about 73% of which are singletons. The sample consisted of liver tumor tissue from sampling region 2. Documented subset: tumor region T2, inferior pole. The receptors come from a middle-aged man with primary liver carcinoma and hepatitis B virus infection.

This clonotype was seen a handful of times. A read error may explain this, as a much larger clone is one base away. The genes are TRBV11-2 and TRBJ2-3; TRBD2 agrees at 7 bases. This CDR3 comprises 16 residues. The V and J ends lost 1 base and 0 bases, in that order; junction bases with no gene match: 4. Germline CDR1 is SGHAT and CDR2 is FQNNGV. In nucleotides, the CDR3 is TGTGCCAGCAGCTTAGGGCGGGGGATTAGCACAGATACGCAGTATTTT. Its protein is CASSLGRGISTDTQYF.

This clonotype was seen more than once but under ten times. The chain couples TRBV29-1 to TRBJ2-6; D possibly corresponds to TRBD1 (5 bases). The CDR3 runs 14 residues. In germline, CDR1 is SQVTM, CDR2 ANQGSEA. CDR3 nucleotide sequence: TGCAACGTCGAAGGACAAACTGAGGCCAACGTCCTGACTTTC. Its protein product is CNVEGQTEANVLTF.

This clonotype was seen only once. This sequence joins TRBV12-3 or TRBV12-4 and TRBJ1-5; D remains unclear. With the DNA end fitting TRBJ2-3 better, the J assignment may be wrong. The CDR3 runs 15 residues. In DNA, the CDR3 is TGTGCCAGCAGGCCTATAGTAAATAGCAATCAGCCCCAGTATTTT. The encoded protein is CASRPIVNSNQPQYF.

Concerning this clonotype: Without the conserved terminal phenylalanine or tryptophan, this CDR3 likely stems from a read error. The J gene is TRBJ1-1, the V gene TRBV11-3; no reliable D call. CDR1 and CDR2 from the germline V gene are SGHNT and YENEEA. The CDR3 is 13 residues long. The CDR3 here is CVSSLAVNTEAFL. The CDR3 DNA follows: TGTGTCAGCAGCTTAGCAGTTAATACTGAAGCTTTCCTT.

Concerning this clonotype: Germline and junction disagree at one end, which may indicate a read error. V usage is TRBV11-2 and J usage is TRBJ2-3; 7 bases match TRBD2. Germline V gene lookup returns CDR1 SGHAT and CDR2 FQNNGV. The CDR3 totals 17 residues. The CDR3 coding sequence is TGTGCAAGCAGCGTAGATCCGGGGGAGACTAGCACAGATACACAGTATTTT. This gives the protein CASSVDPGETSTDTQYF.

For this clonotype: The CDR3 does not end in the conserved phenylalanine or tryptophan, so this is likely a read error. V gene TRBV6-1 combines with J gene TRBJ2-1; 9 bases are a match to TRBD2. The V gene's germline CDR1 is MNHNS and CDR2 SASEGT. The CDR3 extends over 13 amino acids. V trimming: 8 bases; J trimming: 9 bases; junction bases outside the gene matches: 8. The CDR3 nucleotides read TGTGCCAGCCGCGCGGGAGGGGGTAGTGAGCAGTTCTTA. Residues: CASRAGGGSEQFL.

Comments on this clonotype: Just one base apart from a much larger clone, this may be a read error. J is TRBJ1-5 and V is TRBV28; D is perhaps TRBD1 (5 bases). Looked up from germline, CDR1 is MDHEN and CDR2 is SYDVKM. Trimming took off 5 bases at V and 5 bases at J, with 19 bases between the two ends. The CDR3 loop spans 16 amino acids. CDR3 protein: CASSVAYSKGYQPQHF. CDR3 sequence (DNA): TGTGCCAGCAGTGTCGCGTATAGTAAGGGGTATCAGCCCCAGCATTTT.

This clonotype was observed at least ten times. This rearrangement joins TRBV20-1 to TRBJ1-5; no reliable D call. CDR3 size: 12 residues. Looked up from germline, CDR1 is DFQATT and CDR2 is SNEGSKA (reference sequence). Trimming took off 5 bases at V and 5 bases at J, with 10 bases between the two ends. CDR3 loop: CSAGESDQPQHF. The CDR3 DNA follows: TGCAGTGCTGGCGAGTCAGATCAGCCCCAGCATTTT.